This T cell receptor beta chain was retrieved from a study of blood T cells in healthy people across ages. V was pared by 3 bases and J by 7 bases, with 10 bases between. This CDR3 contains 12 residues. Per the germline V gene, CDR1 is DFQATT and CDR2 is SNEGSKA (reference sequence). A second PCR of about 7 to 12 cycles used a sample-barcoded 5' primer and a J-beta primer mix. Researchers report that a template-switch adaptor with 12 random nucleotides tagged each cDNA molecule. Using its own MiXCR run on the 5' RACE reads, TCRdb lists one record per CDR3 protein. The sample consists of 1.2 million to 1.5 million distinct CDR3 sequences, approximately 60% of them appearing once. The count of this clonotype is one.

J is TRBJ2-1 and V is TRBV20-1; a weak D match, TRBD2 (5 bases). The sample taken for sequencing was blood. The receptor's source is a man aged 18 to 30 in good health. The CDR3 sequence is CSARLTGNEQFF. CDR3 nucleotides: TGCAGTGCTAGGTTGACGGGGAATGAGCAGTTCTTC.